This T cell receptor (beta chain) was captured by sequencing in a study of glioma-infiltrating T cells after dendritic cell vaccination. The wider study: Monocyte-derived dendritic cells, cultured 6 to 8 days with IL-4 and GM-CSF, were pulsed with autologous tumor lysate.

Selection required adequate fresh-frozen tumor tissue plus more than two years' survival data. Isocitrate dehydrogenase mutation was absent in all glioblastoma patients. Up to about 2 ug genomic DNA was used for TCRB CDR3 amplification. The table came from immunoSEQ multiplex PCR; TCRdb's copy has only in-frame clones and leaves some out. The data contain roughly 83,000 clones, 85% to 90% of them singletons. The source of this sequence is a human donor with glioblastoma. The sample here was blood, taken before dendritic cell vaccination.

The CDR3 DNA reads TGTGCCAGCAGCGTAGCGGGAGCCAGCACAGATACGCAGTATTTT. Protein product: CASSVAGASTDTQYF. The genes are TRBV9 and TRBJ2-3; D possibly corresponds to TRBD2 (6 bases). Per germline, CDR1 SGDLS and CDR2 YYNGEE. The CDR3 spans 15 residues. With 0 bases removed from V and 0 bases from J, the gap between germline ends came to 8 bases. Full variable domain (missing parts from reference TRBV9 and TRBJ2-3): DSGVTQTPKHLITATGQRVTLRCSPRSGDLSVYWYQQSLDQGLQFLIQYYNGEERAKGNILERFSAQQFPDLHSELNLSSLELGDSALYFCASSVAGASTDTQYFGPGTRLTVL.